Sequencing of this TCR beta chain was carried out in a study of OX40 agonist ivuxolimab in advanced cancers. About this clone: Its target is not known.

The germline V gene has CDR1 SGHVS and CDR2 FQNEAQ. V was pared by 5 bases and J by 3 bases, with 3 bases of the junction left unmatched. The CDR3 contains 14 residues. Study observations and caveats: Among T cells, CD8+ cells averaged more expanded clones than CD4+ cells.

Clones were sequenced by immunoSEQ multiplex PCR, and TCRdb holds only the in-frame ones, with some missing. Of over 60,000 clones listed, 85% are singletons. V usage is TRBV7-8 and J usage is TRBJ2-7; TRBD2 aligns across 11 bases. The sample in question was CD4+ or CD8+ T cells sorted from blood, obtained in a trial of the OX40 agonist ivuxolimab. The sequence came from an adult with an advanced solid tumor such as melanoma, head and neck, liver or kidney cancer. The DNA of the CDR3 is TGTGCCAGCAGCCCTAGCGGGGGGAACTACGAGCAGTACTTC. Encoded protein: CASSPSGGNYEQYF.